This TCR beta chain was observed in a study of CD8+CD57+ T cells in acquired aplastic anemia (dated by TCRdb to about 2018). Background on the whole study: Extracted DNA from sorted CD4+ and CD8+ cells averaged about 2.9 ug, ranging from roughly 0.19 to 27.4 ug. Mean read counts for healthy donor samples were about 9.8 million for CD4+ cells and 11.0 million for CD8+ cells. Study-level results and caveats: Patients and healthy controls showed no significant difference in CD8+ Simpson's diversity (P=0.060). Although some 28 CD8+ CDR3 sequences were shared by patients and controls, these sequences appeared highly expressed in patients and within the immunodominant clones of patients.

This clonotype has at least ten counts. Its antigen is currently not known. The input lacks base qualities; no much larger clone sits a single base away. In the study, sorted CD4+ and CD8+ blood T cells from patients with severe aplastic anemia and from healthy subjects underwent deep sequencing of TCR repertoires. Ficoll-Paque density gradient centrifugation was used to isolate peripheral blood mononuclear cells. Before DNA was extracted, CD4+ and CD8+ T cells were sorted using either FACS or magnetic beads. TCR beta VDJ combination and CDR3 sequence profiling used genomic DNA as the template. TCR repertoire sequencing was run on an Illumina HiSeq 2000. Regarding the original processing steps: TRBV/TRBJ rearrangement plots, CDR3 size and DJ length profiles, and Simpson's diversity index were used to evaluate the repertoires. The most abundant DNA sequence in the deep sequencing data was defined as the immunodominant clone. CDR3 amino acid sequences were checked for sharing across subjects and were also compared against the VDJdb database and published repertoires. The raw public reads went through TCRdb reprocessing: fastp at Q25, MiXCR clone calling, in-frame beta chains kept. All rows with the same CDR3 protein become a single entry with the most common DNA and genes. TCRdb, rather than the study authors, made the V and J calls. The sample includes around 190,000 distinct CDR3 sequences, with roughly half observed a single time. The top ten clonotypes cover 15% to 20% of the sample.

Via the germline V gene (reference sequence), CDR1 is DFQATT and CDR2 SNEGSKA. Trimming removed 3 bases from V and 5 bases from J; the gene matches leave 9 bases unexplained. The CDR3 has 14 amino acids, counting the end cysteine and phenylalanine. CDR3 DNA is the only sequence kept; it has 42 bases, read in frame from the first base. The chain is made from TRBV20-1 and TRBJ1-1, with 7 bases matching TRBD1. Sequenced input: sorted CD4+, CD8+, or CD8+CD57+ T cells (not recorded which) from PBMCs. This receptor was taken from a human donor in good health, serving as a control. This receptor has the CDR3 CSASVPGGFTEAFF. The sequenced DNA: TGCAGTGCTAGTGTTCCAGGGGGGTTTACTGAAGCTTTCTTT.